Below, 10 T cell receptor beta chains from the same sample are listed, as sequenced in a study of CD8+ T cells in alopecia areata. Extracted RNA was reverse transcribed, and the resulting cDNA served as sequencing template. Sequenced by immunoSEQ multiplex PCR; TCRdb stores in-frame clones only, minus some. The sample contains over 150,000 clones, 59% of which appear only once. The sequencing here drew on CD4+ T cells sorted from blood, taken at week 0. These receptors all stem from a human donor with alopecia areata.

The chain combines TRBV30 with TRBJ1-1, with 7 bases that match TRBD1. The CDR3 runs to 13 residues. Germline values: CDR1 GTSNPN, CDR2 SVGIG (reference sequence). J gave up 8 bases and V 4 bases, and 10 bases lay outside the gene matches. DNA for the CDR3: TGTGCCTGGACCGCTTTTTTGACAGGGGAAGCTTTCTTT. Its protein product is CAWTAFLTGEAFF. The complete variable domain, with remaining parts taken from reference TRBV30 and TRBJ1-1, reads SQTIHQWPATLVQPVGSPLSLECTVEGTSNPNLYWYRQAAGRGLQLLFYSVGIGQISSEVPQNLSASRPQDRQFILSSKKLLLSDSGFYLCAWTAFLTGEAFFGQGTRLTVV.

The rearrangement links TRBV29-1 to TRBJ1-5; D ambiguous. Germline values: CDR1 SQVTM, CDR2 ANQGSEA. This CDR3 contains 16 residues. Trimming removed 0 bases from V and 4 bases from J, with 16 bases in between. CDR3 nucleotides: TGCAGCGTTGAAGATCCTCGTCTACGGATGAATCAGCCCCAGCATTTT. Its protein is CSVEDPRLRMNQPQHF. The whole variable domain, remainder taken from reference TRBV29-1 and TRBJ1-5, is SAVISQKPSRDICQRGTSLTIQCQVDSQVTMMFWYRQQPGQSLTLIATANQGSEATYESGFVIDKFPISRPNLTFSTLTVSNMSPEDSSIYLCSVEDPRLRMNQPQHFGDGTRLSIL.

V and J are TRBV29-1 and TRBJ2-6; a possible D gene is TRBD2 (6 bases). Trimming removed 3 bases from V and 4 bases from J, with 13 bases in between. The CDR3 extends over 15 amino acids. Germline V gene data show CDR1 as SQVTM and CDR2 as ANQGSEA. The CDR3 DNA reads as TGCAGCGTTGAGTCCGGGGGAACCGGGGCCAACGTCCTGACTTTC. It specifies CSVESGGTGANVLTF.

This rearrangement joins TRBV30 to TRBJ1-1; D is uncertain. CDR1 GTSNPN and CDR2 SVGIG come from the germline V gene (reference sequence). Deletions cut 4 bases from V and 0 bases from J, with 12 bases between. The length of the CDR3 is 14 residues. The CDR3 loop reads CAWIRTDLNTEAFF. CDR3 in DNA: TGTGCCTGGATAAGAACCGATTTGAACACTGAAGCTTTCTTT.

The chain uses TRBV27 and TRBJ2-7; D is possibly TRBD1 (6 bases). The CDR3 has 13 amino acids. V was cut by 4 bases and J by 4 bases, with 11 bases left in between. Germline CDR1 reads MNHEY; CDR2 reads SMNVEV (reference sequence). This CDR3 reads CASSSLQGYEQYF. The DNA for the CDR3 is TGTGCCAGCAGTTCGCTACAGGGTTACGAGCAGTACTTC.

The V and J genes are TRBV18 and TRBJ1-1; 8 bases fit TRBD1. The length of the CDR3 is 14 residues. Germline lookup yields CDR1 KGHSH and CDR2 LQKENI. J lost 2 bases, V lost 3 bases, and 2 bases had no gene match. The CDR3 spells CASSPGTGNTEAFF. CDR3 sequence (DNA): TGTGCCAGCTCACCCGGGACAGGTAACACTGAAGCTTTCTTT.

This clone came up once. The chain has TRBV29-1 and TRBJ2-5; the match to TRBD1 covers 10 bases. The V gene end was trimmed by 6 bases and the J gene end by 0 bases; junction bases not matched to a gene: 13. Looked up from germline, CDR1 is SQVTM and CDR2 is ANQGSEA. This CDR3 is 17 amino acids long. CDR3 protein: CSVGGTGESRDQETQYF. The CDR3 DNA sequence: TGCAGCGTGGGCGGGACAGGGGAAAGTCGTGACCAAGAGACCCAGTACTTC.

This chain uses TRBV5-6 with TRBJ2-2; D might be TRBD2 (6 bases). CDR3 length equals 15 residues. Per germline, CDR1 SGHDT and CDR2 YYEEEE. Deletions cut 5 bases from V and 3 bases from J, with 14 bases between. Written as DNA, the CDR3 is TGTGCCAGCAGACTGGGACCGGGGGACACCGGGGAGCTGTTTTTT. Its protein product is CASRLGPGDTGELFF.

This chain joins TRBV29-1 and TRBJ1-4; D is uncertain. Germline V CDR1 and CDR2: SQVTM, ANQGSEA. V was clipped by 2 bases and J by 6 bases, with 4 bases between them. This CDR3 has 11 amino acids. The CDR3 coding sequence is TGCAGCGTTGAAAAGGATGAAAAACTGTTTTTT. This gives the protein CSVEKDEKLFF.

The chain joins TRBV7-9 to TRBJ2-1; no firm D call. This CDR3 region has 12 residues. Trimming pared 1 base from V and 8 bases from J, leaving 6 bases between. Germline assignment: CDR1 SEHNR and CDR2 FQNEAQ (reference sequence). CDR3 region: CASSLDLHEQFF. The CDR3 nucleotides read TGTGCCAGCAGCTTAGACCTCCATGAGCAGTTCTTC.